Listed below are T cell receptor beta chains from one sample, sequenced in a study of lymphopenia after photon versus proton radiotherapy. TCRdb's copy holds only in-frame clones and misses some; the assay was immunoSEQ multiplex PCR. Among 50,000 or so clones listed, roughly 90% were seen once. Specimen: peripheral blood, collected from a patient treated with photon-based radiotherapy. The receptors come from a woman in her thirties or forties with cholangiocarcinoma. Each CDR3 is given without its conserved first and last residue. Fields, in order: clone size, V gene, CDR3 protein. Not every row has a clone size; where given, it reads once, few, many or a size class.

clone size: .; V gene: TRBV19; CDR3 protein: ASSIRQGITDTQY
clone size: .; V gene: TRBV6-1; CDR3 protein: ASPDRYTEAF
clone size: .; V gene: TRBV7-9; CDR3 protein: ASSLAAAGANEKLF
clone size: .; V gene: TRBV28; CDR3 protein: ASIIRDRGPNEKLF
clone size: .; V gene: TRBV11-3; CDR3 protein: ASSLDQTSYEQY
clone size: .; V gene: TRBV6-5; CDR3 protein: ASGISGNTIY
clone size: .; V gene: TRBV10-3; CDR3 protein: AIGGAGNTIY
clone size: .; V gene: TRBV4-1; CDR3 protein: ASSPLDREGTEAF
clone size: .; V gene: TRBV5-8; CDR3 protein: ASSLGPNTEAF
clone size: .; V gene: TRBV11-3; CDR3 protein: ASSLRGGYEQY
clone size: .; V gene: TRBV28; CDR3 protein: ASSPRGRGNYGYT
clone size: once; V gene: TRBV6-5; CDR3 protein: ASSYGHNSPLH
clone size: .; V gene: TRBV2; CDR3 protein: ASIFSGRNNEQF
clone size: .; V gene: TRBV29-1; CDR3 protein: SVVRETQY
clone size: .; V gene: TRBV28; CDR3 protein: ASCGPNTEAF
clone size: .; V gene: TRBV6-6; CDR3 protein: ASSTKMRGYTEAF
clone size: .; V gene: TRBV27; CDR3 protein: ASSFGLAGNFEQY
clone size: .; V gene: TRBV4-2; CDR3 protein: ASSQDRIAGGNIQY
clone size: .; V gene: TRBV29-1; CDR3 protein: SVTKGLAGGDEQF
clone size: .; V gene: TRBV19; CDR3 protein: ASSIETRGETQY
clone size: .; V gene: TRBV29-1; CDR3 protein: SVALGQVGNTIY
clone size: .; V gene: TRBV4-3; CDR3 protein: ASRRGRRNEKLF
clone size: .; V gene: TRBV7-9; CDR3 protein: ASSLWTITYNEQF
clone size: .; V gene: TRBV7-2; CDR3 protein: ASSSPNTPGTRVSGELF
clone size: few; V gene: TRBV5-3; CDR3 protein: ARSLSPHEQY
clone size: .; V gene: TRBV7-2; CDR3 protein: ASSLGFQKRRF
clone size: once; V gene: TRBV5-4; CDR3 protein: ASSLGALGGENEQF
clone size: .; V gene: TRBV5-6; CDR3 protein: ASSLVYSEAF
clone size: .; V gene: TRBV6-1; CDR3 protein: ASSVAFNTEAF
clone size: .; V gene: TRBV11-2; CDR3 protein: ASSRLVAPKNIQY
clone size: .; V gene: TRBV5-1; CDR3 protein: ASSWGGLAPETQY
clone size: .; V gene: TRBV19; CDR3 protein: ASSPGFSYEQY
clone size: .; V gene: TRBV6-1; CDR3 protein: AGRDKGVSPLH
clone size: .; V gene: TRBV7-9; CDR3 protein: ASSSRDISSGNTIY
clone size: .; V gene: TRBV6-6; CDR3 protein: ASLGTERNYT
clone size: .; V gene: TRBV19; CDR3 protein: ASSTDRLYGYT
clone size: .; V gene: TRBV5-4; CDR3 protein: ASSLGRGQTEAF
clone size: .; V gene: TRBV7-9; CDR3 protein: ASSLFQDTQY
clone size: .; V gene: TRBV9; CDR3 protein: ASSHNAGTGNNSRRNTEAF
clone size: .; V gene: TRBV10-3; CDR3 protein: AIRDPGRGTEAF
clone size: .; V gene: TRBV9; CDR3 protein: ASSTAGVAGGYQETQY
clone size: .; V gene: TRBV6-5; CDR3 protein: ASSNRGRITEAF